What follows is one TCR beta chain and its context. After removal of 2 bases from V and 4 bases from J, the junction contained 4 bases not matched to a gene. CDR1 and CDR2 from the germline V gene are MNHEY and SVGAGI. This CDR3 has 15 amino acids. The data are from a study of blood T cell repertoires in COVID-19. Some clones are missing from TCRdb's copy, which holds only in-frame ones; the method was immunoSEQ multiplex PCR. The repertoire includes 260,000 or so clones, more than 80% of them detected once, and 7.5% sits in the top ten. V gene TRBV6-5 combines with J gene TRBJ2-2, with 7 nucleotides matching TRBD2. Sequencing input: peripheral blood. This TCR was sampled from a woman aged 80 or over with COVID-19, enrolled during active disease. The CDR3 DNA follows: TGTGCCAGCAGTTACGGGGGGGTACTCACCGGGGAGCTGTTTTTT. This sequence encodes CASSYGGVLTGELFF.